Many counts were recorded for the clone carrying this TCR beta chain. V lost 0 bases to trimming and J lost 6 bases, with 12 bases between them. Germline lookup yields CDR1 SGHRS and CDR2 YFSETQ. The length of the CDR3 is 15 residues. Profiles of TCR beta VDJ and CDR3 were generated from a genomic DNA template. TCRdb re-derived calls from the reads in MiXCR, one entry per CDR3 protein. The repertoire includes over 150,000 distinct CDR3 sequences, roughly 49% of them detected once, and 10% to 15% sits in the top ten. This specimen belongs to a study of CD8+CD57+ T cells in acquired aplastic anemia. CD8+CD57+ cell expansion had been shown by flow cytometry in patients chosen for sequencing.

Source material: sorted CD4+, CD8+, or CD8+CD57+ T cells (not recorded which) from PBMCs. The V call is TRBV5-1, the J call TRBJ2-2, with D perhaps assigned TRBD1 or TRBD2 (6 bases each). The receptor was derived from a human donor with aplastic anemia. CDR3 nucleotide sequence: TGCGCCAGCAGCTTGGATAAGGGGGGAGCCGGGGAGCTGTTTTTT. Translation: CASSLDKGGAGELFF.